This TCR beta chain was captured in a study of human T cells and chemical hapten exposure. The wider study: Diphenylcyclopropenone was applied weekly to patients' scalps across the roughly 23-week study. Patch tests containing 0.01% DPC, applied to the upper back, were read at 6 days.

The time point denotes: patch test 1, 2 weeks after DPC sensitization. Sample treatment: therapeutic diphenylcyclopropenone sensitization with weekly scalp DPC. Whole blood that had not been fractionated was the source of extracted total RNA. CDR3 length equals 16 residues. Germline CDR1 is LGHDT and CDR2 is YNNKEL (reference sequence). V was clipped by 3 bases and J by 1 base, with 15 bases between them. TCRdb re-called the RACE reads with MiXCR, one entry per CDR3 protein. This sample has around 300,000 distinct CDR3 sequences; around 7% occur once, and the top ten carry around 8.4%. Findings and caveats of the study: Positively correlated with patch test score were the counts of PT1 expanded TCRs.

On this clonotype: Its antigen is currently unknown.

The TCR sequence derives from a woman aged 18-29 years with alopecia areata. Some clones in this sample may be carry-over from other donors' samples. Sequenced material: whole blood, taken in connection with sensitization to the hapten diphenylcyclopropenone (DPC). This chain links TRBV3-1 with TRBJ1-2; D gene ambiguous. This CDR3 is CASSQTSLVVNYGYTF. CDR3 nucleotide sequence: TGTGCCAGCAGCCAGACTTCCCTGGTCGTTAACTATGGCTACACCTTC.